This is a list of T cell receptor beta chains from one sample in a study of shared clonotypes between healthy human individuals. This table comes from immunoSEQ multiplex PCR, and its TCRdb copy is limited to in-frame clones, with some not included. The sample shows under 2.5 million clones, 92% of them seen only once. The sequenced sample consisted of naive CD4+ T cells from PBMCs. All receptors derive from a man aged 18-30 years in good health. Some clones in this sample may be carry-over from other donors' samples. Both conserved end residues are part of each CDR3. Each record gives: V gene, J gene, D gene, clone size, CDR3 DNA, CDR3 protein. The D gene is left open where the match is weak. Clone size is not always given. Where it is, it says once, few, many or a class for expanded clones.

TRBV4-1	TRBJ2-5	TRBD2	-	TGCGCCAGCAGCCCGGGTGCGGGAGGCCAAGAGACCCAGTACTTC	CASSPGAGGQETQYF
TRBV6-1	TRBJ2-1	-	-	TGTGCCAGCAGTGTGGTGAATGAGCAGTTCTTC	CASSVVNEQFF
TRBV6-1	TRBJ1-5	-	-	TGTGCCTACAAGCCGGGCCAGAATCAGCCCCAGCATTTT	CAYKPGQNQPQHF
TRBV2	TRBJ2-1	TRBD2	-	TGTGCCAGCCCTACCGGGACTAGCGGGAGGTGGGGTGAGCAGTTCTTC	CASPTGTSGRWGEQFF
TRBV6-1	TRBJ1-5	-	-	TGTGCCAGCATACGGGACACTGGGGGCAATCAGCCCCAGCATTTT	CASIRDTGGNQPQHF
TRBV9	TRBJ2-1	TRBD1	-	TGTGCCAGCAGCGTTTACAGGGGCCCCTACAATGAGCAGTTCTTC	CASSVYRGPYNEQFF
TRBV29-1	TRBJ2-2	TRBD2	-	TGCAGCGTCTTGACTAGCGGGAATTATAACACCGGGGAGCTGTTTTTT	CSVLTSGNYNTGELFF
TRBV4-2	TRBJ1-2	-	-	TGTGCCAGCAGCCCCCGCCTCCAGGGGTCTGGCTACACCTTC	CASSPRLQGSGYTF
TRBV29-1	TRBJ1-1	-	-	TGCAGCGTTGAAAGGCAGCAAATTGAAGCTTTCTTT	CSVERQQIEAFF
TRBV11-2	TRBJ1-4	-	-	TGTGCCAGCAGCTTAGTATCTACGAGGGCCGCAGGCAAAAAACTGTTTTTT	CASSLVSTRAAGKKLFF
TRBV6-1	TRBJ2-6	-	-	TGTGCCAGCAGTGATCTCTTGGCCTCTGGGGCCAACGTCCTGACTTTC	CASSDLLASGANVLTF
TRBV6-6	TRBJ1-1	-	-	TGTGCCAGCAGTTACTCGATTGGGACCTTGGGCACTGAAGCTTTCTTT	CASSYSIGTLGTEAFF
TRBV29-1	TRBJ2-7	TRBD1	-	TGCAGCGTTGCCCCGCTGGACAGGGGGCGTGAGCAGTACTTC	CSVAPLDRGREQYF
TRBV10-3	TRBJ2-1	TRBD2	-	TGTGCCATCAGGAGACTAGCGGGAGGCCAGAGCTCCTACAATGAGCAGTTCTTC	CAIRRLAGGQSSYNEQFF
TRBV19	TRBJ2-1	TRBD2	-	TGTGCCAGTACCGGGACTAGCGGGAGGGCCTATCGGCAGTTCTTC	CASTGTSGRAYRQFF
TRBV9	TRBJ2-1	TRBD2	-	TGTGCCAGCAGCGTAGGGACTAGCGGTTCGGGGTACAATGAGCAGTTCTTC	CASSVGTSGSGYNEQFF
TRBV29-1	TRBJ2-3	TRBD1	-	TGCAGCGTTGATTTGGGACAGGGGGCGATCACAGATACGCAGTATTTT	CSVDLGQGAITDTQYF
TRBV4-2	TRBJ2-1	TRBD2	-	TGTGCCAGCAGCCAAGATCTAGTCAGCGGGAGGGCTCACAATGAGCAGTTCTTC	CASSQDLVSGRAHNEQFF
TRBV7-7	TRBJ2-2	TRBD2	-	TGTGCCAGCAGCTTAGACAGGACTAGCGGGATTACCGGGGAGCTGTTTTTT	CASSLDRTSGITGELFF
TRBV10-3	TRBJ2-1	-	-	TGTGCCATCAGTGAGTCTCAGGGGAACGGCTACAATGAGCAGTTCTTC	CAISESQGNGYNEQFF
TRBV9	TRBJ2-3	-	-	TGTGCCAGCAGCGTAGTGGCAGGGTGGGGAACAGATACGCAGTATTTT	CASSVVAGWGTDTQYF
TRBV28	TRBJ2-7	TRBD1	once	TGTGCCAGCAGCGTGACAGGGATCTCCTACGAGCAGTACTTC	CASSVTGISYEQYF
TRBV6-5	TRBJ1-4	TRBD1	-	TGTGCCAGCAAATACGGGACAGGGCTTAGCGAAAAACTGTTTTTT	CASKYGTGLSEKLFF
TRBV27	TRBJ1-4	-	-	TGTGCCAGCAGTTTCGGGAGGGGGATGCCCAATGAAAAACTGTTTTTT	CASSFGRGMPNEKLFF
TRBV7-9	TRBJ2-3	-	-	TGTGCCAGCAGCCGCTATTTCGCAGATACGCAGTATTTT	CASSRYFADTQYF
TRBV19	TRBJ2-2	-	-	TGTGCCAGTAGTATGGGCAGGGGGAGGTCCGGGGAGCTGTTTTTT	CASSMGRGRSGELFF
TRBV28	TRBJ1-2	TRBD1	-	TGTGCCAGCAGTTTCGGACAGGGGATGGTAAGGGGCGGCTACACCTTC	CASSFGQGMVRGGYTF
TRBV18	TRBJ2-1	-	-	TGTGCCAGCTCACCGGCGACTACGGGCAATGAGCAGTTCTTC	CASSPATTGNEQFF
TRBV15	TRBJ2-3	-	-	TGTGCCACCAGACAGGGACCTAACACAGATACGCAGTATTTT	CATRQGPNTDTQYF
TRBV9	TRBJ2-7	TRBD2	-	TGTGCCAGCAGCCAGACTAGCGGTGGGGAGCAGTACTTC	CASSQTSGGEQYF
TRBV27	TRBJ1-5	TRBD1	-	TGTGCCAGCAGTCAAAACCGGGACAGTAATCAGCCCCAGCATTTT	CASSQNRDSNQPQHF
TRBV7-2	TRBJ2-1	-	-	TGTGCCAGCAGCTTGCGGGCAGCCATTTACCAATACAATGAGCAGTTCTTC	CASSLRAAIYQYNEQFF